This passage covers 28 T cell receptor beta chains from one sample sequenced in a study of cytomegalovirus exposure and HLA in healthy donors. The study ran its PCR with 60 Vbeta and 13 Jbeta primers. Method: immunoSEQ multiplex PCR; TCRdb's copy keeps in-frame clones and lacks some. The table records 150,000 to 200,000 clones, approximately 80% of them present only once. The source material was PBMCs. These receptors were taken from a woman between 18 and 29 years old in good health and CMV-seropositive.

The V gene is TRBV6-5, the J gene TRBJ2-5, with TRBD1 matching 7 bases. Trimming cost V 5 bases and J 5 bases; bases outside gene matches: 11. CDR3 length: 15 amino acids. CDR1 MNHEY and CDR2 SVGAGI come from the germline V gene. This CDR3 is CASSPLDREVETQYF. For the CDR3, the DNA is TGTGCCAGCAGTCCCCTAGACAGGGAAGTGGAGACCCAGTACTTC.

The J gene is TRBJ1-2, the V gene TRBV6-1; maybe TRBD1 (5 bases). This CDR3 is built from 12 residues. V dropped 6 bases and J dropped 4 bases, with 9 bases sitting between them. From germline, CDR1 is MNHNS and CDR2 SASEGT. CDR3: CASSVQVYGYTF. As DNA, the CDR3 is TGTGCCAGCAGCGTACAGGTCTATGGCTACACCTTC.

J is TRBJ2-1 and V is TRBV11-2; D might be TRBD1 (5 bases). The CDR3 runs 13 residues. V dropped 5 bases and J dropped 9 bases, with 14 bases sitting between them. The germline V gene encodes CDR1 SGHAT and CDR2 FQNNGV. CDR3 bases: TGTGCCAGCAGCCAATCCCAGGGCACTGAGCAGTTCTTC. Protein sequence: CASSQSQGTEQFF. Together with reference TRBV11-2 and TRBJ2-1, the CDR3 gives the full variable domain: EAGVAQSPRYKIIEKRQSVAFWCNPISGHATLYWYQQILGQGPKLLIQFQNNGVVDDSQLPKDRFSAERLKGVDSTLKIQPAKLEDSAVYLCASSQSQGTEQFFGPGTRLTVL.

The sample holds a few counts of this clone. CDR3 sequence reads: CATSRDREADGYTF. CDR3 sequence (DNA): TGTGCCACCAGCAGAGATAGGGAGGCGGATGGCTACACCTTC. The rearrangement links TRBV15 to TRBJ1-2; D uncertain. The CDR3 is 14 amino acids. The germline CDR1 and CDR2 sequences are LNHNV and YYDKDF (reference sequence). The V end was cut by 0 bases, the J end by 6 bases, with 11 bases between. Drawing the rest from reference TRBV15 and TRBJ1-2, the complete variable domain is DAMVIQNPRYQVTQFGKPVTLSCSQTLNHNVMYWYQQKSSQAPKLLFHYYDKDFNNEADTPDNFQSRRPNTSFCFLDIRSPGLGDTAMYLCATSRDREADGYTFGSGTRLTVV.

This clone came up a few times. V is TRBV28 and J is TRBJ2-7; D perhaps matches TRBD1 (6 bases). V was shortened by 11 bases and J by 2 bases, with 16 bases between the two germline ends. Germline V gives CDR1 MDHEN, CDR2 SYDVKM. The CDR3 length is 13 residues. CDR3: CASSGTPTYEQYF. In nucleotides, the CDR3 is TGTGCCTCCTCCGGGACACCTACCTACGAGCAGTACTTC.

V gene TRBV27 combines with J gene TRBJ2-3; 10 bases line up with TRBD2. CDR3 length: 15 amino acids. V was pared by 0 bases and J by 8 bases, with 5 bases of the junction left unmatched. Per the germline V gene, CDR1 is MNHEY and CDR2 is SMNVEV (reference sequence). CDR3 region: CASSLSRLAGVTQYF. DNA of the CDR3: TGTGCCAGCAGTTTATCGAGGCTAGCGGGGGTTACGCAGTATTTT.

Concerning this clone itself: An end of the junction does not agree with germline; a read error may underlie this. The J gene is TRBJ1-5, the V gene TRBV19, with D perhaps matching TRBD1 (5 bases). CDR1 is LNHDA and CDR2 is SQIVND in the germline V gene (reference sequence). The CDR3 covers 13 residues. The CDR3 DNA follows: TGTGCCAGTAGTATGGGGCCTCTTCAGCCCCGGCATTTT. It is translated as CASSMGPLQPRHF.

This clone turned up a few times. This chain joins TRBV9 and TRBJ1-2, with TRBD1 identical over 8 bases. Germline V gene lookup returns CDR1 SGDLS and CDR2 YYNGEE. The CDR3 has 17 residues. Trimming at V came to 0 bases and at J to 8 bases, leaving 15 bases not matched to a gene. In DNA, the CDR3 is TGTGCCAGCAGCGTAGTAATCTCCGACAGGGGCAGAGGAGGCTACACCTTC. Translated, it gives CASSVVISDRGRGGYTF. Full variable domain (rest looked up from reference TRBV9 and TRBJ1-2): DSGVTQTPKHLITATGQRVTLRCSPRSGDLSVYWYQQSLDQGLQFLIQYYNGEERAKGNILERFSAQQFPDLHSELNLSSLELGDSALYFCASSVVISDRGRGGYTFGSGTRLTVV.

The genes are TRBV6-1 and TRBJ2-7, with 15 bases that match TRBD2. CDR1 MNHNS and CDR2 SASEGT come from the germline V gene. V lost 6 bases and J lost 4; bases outside the gene matches: 1. CDR3 length equals 14 residues. CDR3: CASRGTSGRYEQYV. For the CDR3, the DNA is TGTGCCAGCAGGGGGACTAGCGGGAGGTACGAGCAGTACGTC.

This clone appeared a few times. The genes are TRBV11-3 and TRBJ2-1; 9 bases agree with TRBD2. There are 14 residues in the CDR3. Germline assignment: CDR1 SGHNT and CDR2 YENEEA. The V segment lost 5 bases and the J segment 9 bases; nucleotides outside the gene matches: 8. The CDR3 region is CASSIGRGGGEQFF. DNA for the CDR3: TGTGCCAGCAGCATAGGGCGGGGGGGCGGTGAGCAGTTCTTC.

The gene calls are TRBV15 and TRBJ2-1; D possibly corresponds to TRBD2 (5 bases). The CDR3 is made up of 11 amino acids. The germline V and J ends were trimmed by 9 bases and 10 bases, with 13 bases remaining between them. CDR1 is LNHNV and CDR2 is YYDKDF in the germline V gene (reference sequence). In DNA form, the CDR3 reads TGTGCCACGCGGATAGGGAGCGAGCAGTTCTTC. It translates to CATRIGSEQFF.

The rearrangement joins TRBV6-1 to TRBJ1-1, with TRBD1 matching over 7 bases. This CDR3 is built from 15 residues. Unmatched junction bases numbered 10, after V lost 5 bases and J lost 4 bases. Germline V gene lookup returns CDR1 MNHNS and CDR2 SASEGT. DNA for the CDR3: TGTGCCAGCAGTCTAACAGGGGAGTGGTTCACTGAAGCTTTCTTT. It yields the protein CASSLTGEWFTEAFF.

This sequence joins TRBV6-4 and TRBJ2-3; maybe TRBD2 (7 bases). V shed 0 bases and J shed 4 bases, with 11 bases lying between them. CDR3 size: 15 residues. Germline assignment: CDR1 MRHNA and CDR2 SNTAGT. CDR3 bases: TGTGCCAGCAGTGACTCGGGGGGGGCCGCAGATACGCAGTATTTT. Protein: CASSDSGGAADTQYF.

The chain links TRBV5-8 to TRBJ1-5, with D possibly TRBD1 on 5 matching bases. The CDR3 is 15 residues long. Trimming pared 3 bases from V and 0 bases from J, leaving 10 bases between. Germline assignment: CDR1 SGHTS and CDR2 YDEGEE. CDR3 protein: CASSSRGDSNQPQHF. As DNA, the CDR3 is TGTGCCAGCAGCTCTCGGGGGGATAGCAATCAGCCCCAGCATTTT.

The chain joins TRBV9 to TRBJ2-1; TRBD2 matches 7 bases. V lost 3 bases to trimming and J lost 0 bases; unmatched junction nucleotides: 15. CDR3 size: 19 residues. Germline V gene sequence: CDR1 SGDLS, CDR2 YYNGEE. The CDR3 nucleotides read TGTGCCAGCAGCGCTCGGGAGGTAGGGCGGACCAGCTCCTACAATGAGCAGTTCTTC. This codes for CASSAREVGRTSSYNEQFF. Based on the CDR3 plus reference TRBV9 and TRBJ2-1, the full variable domain is DSGVTQTPKHLITATGQRVTLRCSPRSGDLSVYWYQQSLDQGLQFLIQYYNGEERAKGNILERFSAQQFPDLHSELNLSSLELGDSALYFCASSAREVGRTSSYNEQFFGPGTRLTVL.

The chain links TRBV18 to TRBJ1-1; D may be TRBD1 (5 bases). Germline V gene data show CDR1 as KGHSH and CDR2 as LQKENI. V shed 2 bases and J shed 8 bases, with 6 bases lying between them. The CDR3 length is 11 residues. CDR3 in DNA: TGTGCCAGCTCACCAAAGGGGGAAGCTTTCTTT. Translating it yields CASSPKGEAFF.

This clone has more than one count but fewer than ten. This chain links TRBV5-1 with TRBJ1-4; D is perhaps TRBD1 (6 bases). Germline loops: CDR1 SGHRS, CDR2 YFSETQ. The CDR3 runs 14 residues. V shed 3 bases and J shed 0 bases, with 6 bases lying between them. This chain's CDR3 is CASSSGATNEKLFF. CDR3 in DNA: TGCGCCAGCAGCTCAGGGGCAACTAATGAAAAACTGTTTTTT.

This clone was seen a single time. The chain recombines TRBV13 with TRBJ2-7; D is unclear. Germline-derived CDR1 and CDR2 are PRHDT and FYEKMQ (reference sequence). The V end lost 2 bases, the J end lost 1 base, and 9 bases lay between the germline ends. The CDR3 totals 14 residues. CDR3 sequence (DNA): TGTGCCAGCAGCTTAACCAGAGGATCCTACGAGCAGTACTTC. Translating it yields CASSLTRGSYEQYF.

This chain joins TRBV5-6 and TRBJ1-2; D perhaps matches TRBD1 (6 bases). There are 15 residues in the CDR3. From germline, CDR1 is SGHDT and CDR2 YYEEEE. V gave up 4 bases and J gave up 4 bases, with 17 bases separating them. CDR3 in DNA: TGTGCCAGCAGCCGTTGGACAGTGGACTTCTATGGCTACACCTTC. Translated, it gives CASSRWTVDFYGYTF. Together with reference TRBV5-6 and TRBJ1-2, the CDR3 gives the full variable domain: DAGVTQSPTHLIKTRGQQVTLRCSPKSGHDTVSWYQQALGQGPQFIFQYYEEEERQRGNFPDRFSGHQFPNYSSELNVNALLLGDSALYLCASSRWTVDFYGYTFGSGTRLTVV.

In this sample, this clone turned up a few times. CDR3 in amino acids: CASRGGVSTDTQYF. The CDR3 nucleotides are TGTGCCAGCAGGGGGGGGGTCTCCACAGATACGCAGTATTTT. The chain couples TRBV2 to TRBJ2-3; 7 nucleotides match TRBD2. The CDR3 consists of 14 residues. V was clipped by 6 bases and J by 2 bases; unmatched bases: 5. CDR1 is SNHLY and CDR2 is FYNNEI in the germline V gene.

CDR3 nucleotides: TGTGCCAGCAGCTTCCTAGCGGGGCAAGAGACCCAGTACTTC. It specifies CASSFLAGQETQYF. J is TRBJ2-5 and V is TRBV7-9, with 9 bases fitting TRBD2. The CDR3 runs to 14 residues. Germline trimming cut 3 bases from V and 2 bases from J; bases unmatched to any gene: 1. Germline-derived CDR1 and CDR2 are SEHNR and FQNEAQ (reference sequence).

V usage is TRBV19 and J usage is TRBJ1-5; D possibly corresponds to TRBD1 (5 bases). In germline, CDR1 is LNHDA, CDR2 SQIVND (reference sequence). V dropped 1 base and J dropped 2 bases, with 9 bases sitting between them. The CDR3 extends over 15 amino acids. CDR3 residues: CASSIAGVGNQPQHF. CDR3 nucleotides: TGTGCCAGTAGTATAGCGGGGGTGGGCAATCAGCCCCAGCATTTT. Full variable domain (remainder filled in from reference TRBV19 and TRBJ1-5): DGGITQSPKYLFRKEGQNVTLSCEQNLNHDAMYWYRQDPGQGLRLIYYSQIVNDFQKGDIAEGYSVSREKKESFPLTVTSAQKNPTAFYLCASSIAGVGNQPQHFGDGTRLSIL.

The count of this clone is one. The chain combines TRBV7-3 with TRBJ2-3, with TRBD2 matching 8 bases. Looked up from germline, CDR1 is SGHTA and CDR2 is FQGTGA. The CDR3 consists of 16 residues. J lost 4 bases, V lost 5 bases, and 11 bases had no gene match. The CDR3 spells CASSVHGGAAADTQYF. The CDR3, as DNA: TGTGCCAGCAGCGTACACGGGGGGGCCGCGGCAGATACGCAGTATTTT.

With respect to this clone: This sample also contains other DNA sequences that code for the same CDR3. J is TRBJ2-5 and V is TRBV7-8; D gene unclear. CDR3 size: 15 residues. The V end lost 3 bases, the J end lost 5 bases, and 16 bases lay between the germline ends. The germline gives CDR1 SGHVS, CDR2 FQNEAQ. The CDR3 DNA follows: TGTGCCAGCAGCTTGCAAAAAGGCACCAGGGAGACCCAGTACTTC. Translating it yields CASSLQKGTRETQYF.

The V call is TRBV7-9, the J call TRBJ1-2, with 7 nucleotides matching TRBD1. V lost 4 bases, J lost 8 bases, and 7 bases stayed unmatched. The CDR3 has 13 amino acids. Germline CDR1 SEHNR, CDR2 FQNEAQ (reference sequence). The DNA of the CDR3 is TGTGCCAGCAGCTCATCCCAGGGGGGCGGCTACACCTTC. As protein: CASSSSQGGGYTF.

V and J are TRBV5-8 and TRBJ1-1; D gene unclear. V was trimmed by 0 bases and J by 5 bases, leaving 8 bases between them. CDR3 length: 13 residues. Germline CDR1 reads SGHTS; CDR2 reads YDEGEE. CDR3 nucleotide sequence: TGTGCCAGCAGCTTGGACGGGGTTACTGAAGCTTTCTTT. It specifies CASSLDGVTEAFF. Together with reference TRBV5-8 and TRBJ1-1, the CDR3 gives the full variable domain: EAGVTQSPTHLIKTRGQQATLRCSPISGHTSVYWYQQALGLGLQFLLWYDEGEERNRGNFPPRFSGRQFPNYSSELNVNALELEDSALYLCASSLDGVTEAFFGQGTRLTVV.

V gene TRBV7-9 combines with J gene TRBJ1-3, with TRBD1 matching over 7 bases. The CDR3 contains 16 residues. Germline lookup yields CDR1 SEHNR and CDR2 FQNEAQ (reference sequence). Trimming at V came to 2 bases and at J to 0 bases, leaving 4 bases not matched to a gene. The CDR3: CASSLSQGGSGNTIYF. The CDR3 DNA follows: TGTGCCAGCAGCTTAAGCCAGGGGGGCTCTGGAAACACCATATATTTT.

The chain couples TRBV7-9 to TRBJ2-4; 7 nucleotides match TRBD2. The CDR3 is made up of 15 amino acids. Unmatched junction bases numbered 5, after V lost 5 bases and J lost 1 base. The germline V gene has CDR1 SEHNR and CDR2 FQNEAQ (reference sequence). In DNA, the CDR3 is TGTGCCAGCAGCCCCAGCGGGGCTGCCAAAAACATTCAGTACTTC. The encoded protein is CASSPSGAAKNIQYF. The complete variable domain, with remaining parts taken from reference TRBV7-9 and TRBJ2-4, reads DTGVSQNPRHKITKRGQNVTFRCDPISEHNRLYWYRQTLGQGPEFLTYFQNEAQLEKSRLLSDRFSAERPKGSFSTLEIQRTEQGDSAMYLCASSPSGAAKNIQYFGAGTRLSVL.